One T cell receptor (beta chain) is described in this entry. Its antigen is still unknown. Nothing much larger sits one base from this clone, and base qualities are not available. These data belong to a study of blood T cell repertoires in COVID-19 (dated by TCRdb to 2020 to 2021). Background for the entire study: Samples from collaborators originated in the United States, Italy and Spain and spanned both the acute and convalescent phases of COVID-19. Sample metadata almost always included a de-identified subject ID, COVID-19 status, age in years and sex. A freely available public database, intended as a resource for researchers studying the immune response to SARS-CoV-2, is where the repertoires were released. The prospective study material was composed of cDNA or gDNA derived from T cells, B-cell-depleted T cells, or PBMCs. HLA class I and class II types, where available, came from metadata supplied by the sample provider rather than from assay-based typing. The dataset comprised deeply sampled blood TCRbeta repertoires from subjects exposed to, actively infected with, or recovered from COVID-19. Samples were obtained from the ongoing ImmuneRACE study (first 160 participants) and from 1,200 or so subjects provided by 6 global collaborators. Summary of the overall study and its limitations: Clinical and demographic metadata were provided uncurated, with the amount varying by source and participant.

Whole blood was collected in K2EDTA tubes by collaborating institutions according to the institutions' own protocols. For TCRbeta analysis, collaborators shipped samples in one of three forms: frozen whole blood, isolated PBMCs, or DNA extracted from either of those sample types. TCRbeta CDR3 regions were amplified from genomic DNA using the immunoSEQ Assay, a bias-controlled multiplex PCR. In the original analysis: The number of nucleated cells in each sample was estimated by amplification of reference gene primers within the assay. To quantify the absolute abundance of each unique TCRbeta CDR3 rearrangement, sequence reads were collapsed and filtered. For each sample, productive Simpson clonality was calculated as the square root of Simpson's diversity index across productive rearrangements. The table comes from immuneACCESS by way of TCRdb, which keeps in-frame sequences with V and J called. Part of the clones is missing from these tables; in studies checked, under half for an unresolved V gene and the rest for unknown reasons. D and trimming come from the DNA, and the V and J calls and clone size come from that table. The sample table holds fewer than 300,000 clones, of which about 76% were seen once. Around 2.9% of the sample is held by the ten biggest clonotypes.

The CDR3 goes from the cysteine to the phenylalanine over 14 residues. Just CDR3 DNA is preserved here, 42 bases in frame from base 1. Trimming takes 1 base from V and 3 bases from J, and the germline ends sit 9 bases apart. CDR1 and CDR2, looked up from the germline V gene, are SGHRS and YFSETQ. The sequenced sample was peripheral blood. The sequence was obtained from a woman in her sixties or seventies with active or convalescent COVID-19. Rearrangement joined TRBV5-1 to TRBJ2-3, with the D gene call left open. The DNA sequence is TGCGCCAGCAGCTTGTTCTCTCCTACAGATACGCAGTATTTT. This translates into CASSLFSPTDTQYF.